These T cell receptor beta chains were read from a single sample in a study of blood T cell repertoires in COVID-19. The repertoire was sequenced with immunoSEQ multiplex PCR; TCRdb's copy has only in-frame clones and lacks some. The sample shows roughly 260,000 clones, over 75% of them seen only once. Sequenced: PBMCs or T cells enriched from blood (not recorded which). The receptors were sampled from a woman aged 50 to 60 who had recovered from COVID-19. Each CDR3 is given with its conserved first and last residue. D genes are given only for firm matches.

j_call	d_call	v_call	cdr3_nt	cdr3_aa
TRBJ2-2	TRBD1	TRBV27	TGTGCCAGCAGTTTAACAGGGGGCATATTGTCCGGGGAGCTGTTTTTT	CASSLTGGILSGELFF
TRBJ2-7	NA	TRBV6-6	TGTGCCAGCAGTTACTCGACGGAGTACGAGCAGTACTTC	CASSYSTEYEQYF
TRBJ2-5	TRBD2	TRBV28	TGTGCCAGCAGTTTTTGGACTAGCGGGAGGGTGGAAGAGACCCAGTACTTC	CASSFWTSGRVEETQYF
TRBJ1-1	TRBD1	TRBV5-1	TGCGCCAGCAGCTTGGGGTCGACAGGGATGAACACTGAAGCTTTCTTT	CASSLGSTGMNTEAFF
TRBJ2-1	TRBD2	TRBV9	TGTGCCAGCAGCGTGTTAGCGGGAGGAGGGTACAATGAGCAGTTCTTC	CASSVLAGGGYNEQFF
TRBJ1-5	TRBD1	TRBV2	TGTGCCAGTGCGACAGGGTCGGGCAATCAGCCCCAGCATTTT	CASATGSGNQPQHF
TRBJ2-1	NA	TRBV7-9	TGTGCCAGCGGAACAGTTTATCCGACAGGCCACAATGAGCAGTTCTTC	CASGTVYPTGHNEQFF
TRBJ1-5	TRBD1	TRBV15	TGTGCCACCCGCGGAACAGGGGGATACCAGCCCCAGCATTTT	CATRGTGGYQPQHF
TRBJ1-1	NA	TRBV3-1/TRBV3-2	TGTGCCAGCAGCCAAGATGACGGGGTGAGGACTGAAGCTTTCTTT	CASSQDDGVRTEAFF
TRBJ2-7	TRBD1	TRBV10-2	TGCGCCAGCAGGGGACAGGGAACCTACGAGCAGTACTTC	CASRGQGTYEQYF
TRBJ2-7	TRBD1	TRBV15	TGTGCCACCAGCAGAGATCAGGGGACAGGGAGGGAGCAGTACTTC	CATSRDQGTGREQYF